A selection of T cell receptor beta chains follows, all from one sample in a study of beta chain features in type 1 diabetes. Generated by immunoSEQ multiplex PCR, the TCRdb table keeps only in-frame clones and is missing some. Of 330,000 or so clones detected, roughly 13% appear once; the ten largest clones hold approximately 0.011%. The sequencing sample was made of naive CD4+ T cells from blood. Receptor source: a woman aged 18-35 years with type 1 diabetes. The CDR3 runs from the conserved cysteine through the conserved F or W. Fields, in order: clone size, V gene, D gene, J gene, CDR3 DNA, CDR3 protein. D genes are given only for firm matches. Not every row has a clone size; where given, it reads once, few, many or a size class.

few	TRBV18	-	TRBJ2-1	TGTGCCAGCTCACCACCTGCAGGGGCCGATGAGCAGTTCTTC	CASSPPAGADEQFF
-	TRBV9	TRBD2	TRBJ2-3	TGTGCCAGCAGCGTAGTCCGGACTAGCGGGGACCACACAGATACGCAGTATTTT	CASSVVRTSGDHTDTQYF
once	TRBV25-1	TRBD1	TRBJ2-7	TGTGCCAGCACGAGGACAGGGGACTACGAGCAGTACTTC	CASTRTGDYEQYF
-	TRBV7-2	-	TRBJ2-5	TGTGCCAGCAGCTTAGTTGGTCAGTTAGAGACCCAGTACTTC	CASSLVGQLETQYF
-	TRBV28	TRBD2	TRBJ2-1	TGTGCCAGCAGTTTCTCCGCCCTCCTAGCGGGAGGTGATGAGCAGTTCTTC	CASSFSALLAGGDEQFF
-	TRBV7-3	-	TRBJ2-3	TGTGCCAGCAGCTCACAGGGCCCTCCGGGCACAGATACGCAGTATTTT	CASSSQGPPGTDTQYF
few	TRBV7-9	TRBD1	TRBJ2-1	TGTGCCAGCAGCTTAGCGGGACAGCACAATGAGCAGTTCTTC	CASSLAGQHNEQFF
-	TRBV9	-	TRBJ1-2	TGTGCCAGCAGCACCGGGACTGGAAATGCGTTTGGCTATGGCTACACCTTC	CASSTGTGNAFGYGYTF
-	TRBV5-1	TRBD2	TRBJ2-3	TGCGCCAGCAGCTTGGAGCGACTAGCGGGGGGGGATACGCAGTATTTT	CASSLERLAGGDTQYF
-	TRBV7-9	-	TRBJ2-5	TGTGCCAGCAGCTTAGAGCGGGAGACCCAGTACTTC	CASSLERETQYF
few	TRBV14	-	TRBJ2-7	TGTGCCAGCAGCCAATCTGGGTGGAGTAGCGTTACCTACGAGCAGTACTTC	CASSQSGWSSVTYEQYF
few	TRBV4-3	-	TRBJ2-3	TGCGCCAGCAGCCAAGACGAGGGGAGGGATACGCAGTATTTT	CASSQDEGRDTQYF
few	TRBV4-3	TRBD1	TRBJ2-7	TGCGCCAGCAGCCGTCGACCGGGACAGGACTACGAGCAGTACTTC	CASSRRPGQDYEQYF
-	TRBV19	TRBD1	TRBJ1-5	TGTGCCAGCTCCGACAGGGTTAATCAGCCCCAGCATTTT	CASSDRVNQPQHF
-	TRBV9	TRBD2	TRBJ2-1	TGTGCCAGCAGCGTCCTAGCGGCCTACAATGAGCAGTTCTTC	CASSVLAAYNEQFF
few	TRBV18	-	TRBJ2-3	TGTGCCAGCTCACCACCATTGACAGGCGTTGTAGATACGCAGTATTTT	CASSPPLTGVVDTQYF
few	TRBV9	TRBD1	TRBJ2-5	TGTGCCAGCAGCGGCACAGGGGGAGGAGAGACCCAGTACTTC	CASSGTGGGETQYF
-	TRBV30	-	TRBJ2-7	TGTGCCTGGAGGAATAGCTCGTCCTACGAGCAGTACTTC	CAWRNSSSYEQYF
few	TRBV5-1	-	TRBJ2-5	TGCGCCAGCAGCTTGGGAGGGCTACAAGAGACCCAGTACTTC	CASSLGGLQETQYF
-	TRBV27	TRBD2	TRBJ2-7	TGTGCCAGCAGTTTATCGGGACTATCCTACGAGCAGTACTTC	CASSLSGLSYEQYF